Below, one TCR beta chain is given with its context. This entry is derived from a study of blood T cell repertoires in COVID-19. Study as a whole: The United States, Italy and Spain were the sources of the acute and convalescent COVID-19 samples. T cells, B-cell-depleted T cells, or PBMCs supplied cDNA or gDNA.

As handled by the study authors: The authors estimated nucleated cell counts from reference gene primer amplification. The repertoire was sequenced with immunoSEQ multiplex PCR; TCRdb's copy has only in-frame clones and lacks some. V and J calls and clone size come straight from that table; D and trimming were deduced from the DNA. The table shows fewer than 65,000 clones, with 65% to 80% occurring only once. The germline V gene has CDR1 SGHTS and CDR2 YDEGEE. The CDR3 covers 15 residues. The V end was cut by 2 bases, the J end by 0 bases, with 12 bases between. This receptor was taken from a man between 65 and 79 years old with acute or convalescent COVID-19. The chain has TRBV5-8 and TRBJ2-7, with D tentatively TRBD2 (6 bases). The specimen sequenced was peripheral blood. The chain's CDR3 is CASSFRGRSSYEQYF. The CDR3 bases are TGTGCCAGCAGCTTCCGGGGGAGGAGCTCCTACGAGCAGTACTTC.